This is a list of T cell receptor beta chains from one sample in a study of cytomegalovirus exposure and HLA in healthy donors. The method was immunoSEQ multiplex PCR; TCRdb's version includes in-frame clones alone and lacks a portion of them. In the table there are 100,000 to 150,000 clones, 10% of which are singletons. The sequenced sample was PBMCs. The origin of the receptors is a woman between 18 and 29 years old in good health and CMV-seropositive. The CDR3 runs from the conserved cysteine through the conserved F or W. Fields, in order: V gene, clone size, D gene, J gene, CDR3 length, CDR3 protein, CDR3 DNA. A D gene is named only where the DNA matches it firmly. The listing skips clone size in some rows; elsewhere it reads once, few, many or a size class.

>TRBV7-2|-|-|TRBJ2-7|16
CASSPAGWAGGYEQYF
TGTGCCAGCAGCCCAGCGGGTTGGGCAGGGGGCTACGAGCAGTACTTC
>TRBV30|-|TRBD2|TRBJ2-7|13
CAWNVGRAYEQYF
TGTGCCTGGAATGTCGGGAGGGCCTACGAGCAGTACTTC
>TRBV2|few|TRBD2|TRBJ2-1|15
CASSGTSGRALEQFF
TGTGCCAGCAGTGGCACTAGCGGGAGGGCCTTAGAGCAGTTCTTC
>TRBV10-3|few|-|TRBJ2-5|16
CAISGNFRQGRETQYF
TGTGCCATCAGTGGTAATTTTAGGCAGGGAAGGGAGACCCAGTACTTC
>TRBV4-1|few|TRBD2|TRBJ2-7|15
CASSQGGLARYEQYF
TGCGCCAGCAGCCAAGGGGGACTAGCTCGCTACGAGCAGTACTTC
>TRBV6-1|few|TRBD2|TRBJ2-7|14
CASSIAGSSYEQYF
TGTGCCAGCAGTATAGCGGGAAGCTCCTACGAGCAGTACTTC
>TRBV14|few|-|TRBJ2-7|16
CASSQLPGAPNYEQYF
TGTGCCAGCAGCCAGCTACCGGGAGCCCCAAACTACGAGCAGTACTTC
>TRBV29-1|-|TRBD2|TRBJ2-7|12
CSVASGSYEQYF
TGCAGCGTTGCTAGCGGGAGTTACGAGCAGTACTTC
>TRBV9|few|-|TRBJ2-3|16
CASSVGSGAPLDTQYF
TGTGCCAGCAGCGTAGGGTCGGGAGCTCCCCTGGATACGCAGTATTTT
>TRBV10-1|-|TRBD2|TRBJ2-3|14
CASSGSGRPDTQYF
TGCGCCAGCAGTGGGAGCGGGAGGCCAGATACGCAGTATTTT
>TRBV11-3|few|TRBD2|TRBJ2-5|16
CASSLGGTSGPETQYF
TGTGCCAGCAGCTTAGGTGGGACTAGCGGTCCAGAGACCCAGTACTTC
>TRBV6-1|few|TRBD1|TRBJ2-7|13
CASLGTGASEQYF
TGTGCCAGTTTGGGGACAGGGGCTAGCGAGCAGTACTTC
>TRBV27|-|-|TRBJ1-2|13
CASGGGHNYGYTF
TGTGCCAGCGGCGGGGGGCATAACTATGGCTACACCTTC